What follows is one TCR beta chain and its context. Its specificity is unknown. These data come from a study of blood T cells in healthy people across ages. Study-wide points: Older individuals had lower TCR beta diversity per million T cells (the decline was roughly linear).

A second PCR of 7 to 11 cycles used a sample-barcoded 5' primer and a J-beta primer mix. TCRdb ran MiXCR on the 5' RACE reads and lists one entry per CDR3 protein. The sample shows hundreds of thousands of distinct CDR3 sequences, approximately 48% of them seen only once. Trimming cost V 3 bases and J 1 base, with 14 bases left between them. Germline CDR1 and CDR2: WNHNN and SYGVQD (reference sequence). The CDR3 totals 16 residues. This TCR was recovered from a man aged 60 to 69 in good health. Sequenced: blood. The V gene is TRBV10-1, the J gene TRBJ2-3, with a possible D match to TRBD1 (6 bases). The CDR3 sequence is CASSDPGTRGTDTQYF. CDR3 bases: TGCGCCAGCAGTGACCCCGGGACAAGGGGCACAGATACGCAGTATTTT.